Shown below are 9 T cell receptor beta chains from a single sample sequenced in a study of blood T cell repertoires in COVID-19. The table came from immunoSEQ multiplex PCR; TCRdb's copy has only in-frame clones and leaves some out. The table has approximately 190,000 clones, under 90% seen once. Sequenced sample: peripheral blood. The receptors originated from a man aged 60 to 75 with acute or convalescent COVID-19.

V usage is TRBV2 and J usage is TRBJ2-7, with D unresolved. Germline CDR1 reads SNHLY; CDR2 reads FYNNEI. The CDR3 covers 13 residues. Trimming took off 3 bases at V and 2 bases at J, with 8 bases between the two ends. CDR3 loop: CASSDLTPYEQYF. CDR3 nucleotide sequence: TGTGCCAGCAGTGACCTGACTCCCTACGAGCAGTACTTC.

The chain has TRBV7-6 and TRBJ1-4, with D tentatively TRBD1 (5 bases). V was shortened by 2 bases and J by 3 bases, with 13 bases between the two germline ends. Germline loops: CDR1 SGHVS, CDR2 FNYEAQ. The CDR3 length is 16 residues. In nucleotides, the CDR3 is TGTGCCAGCAGCTTAAAGTCACCAGGGCCTAATGAAAAACTGTTTTTT. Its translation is CASSLKSPGPNEKLFF. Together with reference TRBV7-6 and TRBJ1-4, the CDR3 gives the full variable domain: GAGVSQSPRYKVTKRGQDVALRCDPISGHVSLYWYRQALGQGPEFLTYFNYEAQQDKSGLPNDRFSAERPEGSISTLTIQRTEQRDSAMYRCASSLKSPGPNEKLFFGSGTQLSVL.

In DNA, the CDR3 is TGTGCCTGGACCCGGACGGACTATGAAAAACTGTTTTTT. Translating it yields CAWTRTDYEKLFF. J is TRBJ1-4 and V is TRBV30; D not certain. The germline V and J ends were trimmed by 4 bases and 6 bases, with 12 bases remaining between them. CDR3 length equals 13 residues. Germline V gives CDR1 GTSNPN, CDR2 SVGIG (reference sequence).

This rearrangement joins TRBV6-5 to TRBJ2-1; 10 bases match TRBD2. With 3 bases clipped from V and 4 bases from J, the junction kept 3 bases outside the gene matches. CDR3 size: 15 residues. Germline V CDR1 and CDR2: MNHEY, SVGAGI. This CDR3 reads CASSYRTSGYNEQFF. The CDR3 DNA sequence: TGTGCCAGCAGTTATAGGACTAGCGGTTACAATGAGCAGTTCTTC.

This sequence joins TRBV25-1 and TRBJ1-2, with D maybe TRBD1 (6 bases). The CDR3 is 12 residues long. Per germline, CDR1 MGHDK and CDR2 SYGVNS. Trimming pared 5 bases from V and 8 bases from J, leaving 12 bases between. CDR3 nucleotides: TGTGCCAGCAGTAGGGACATTGGGGGCTACACCTTC. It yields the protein CASSRDIGGYTF.

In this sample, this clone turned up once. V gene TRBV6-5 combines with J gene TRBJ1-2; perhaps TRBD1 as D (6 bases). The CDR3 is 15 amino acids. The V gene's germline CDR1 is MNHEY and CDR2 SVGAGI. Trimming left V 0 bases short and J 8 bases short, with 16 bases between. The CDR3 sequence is CASSYSRGGASGYTF. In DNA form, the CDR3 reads TGTGCCAGCAGTTACTCGAGGGGGGGCGCGAGCGGCTACACCTTC.

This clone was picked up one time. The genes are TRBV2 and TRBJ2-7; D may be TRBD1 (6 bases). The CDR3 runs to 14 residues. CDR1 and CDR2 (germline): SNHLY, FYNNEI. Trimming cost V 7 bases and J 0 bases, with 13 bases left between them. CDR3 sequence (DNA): TGTGCCAGCAATCTGGACAGTGTCTCCTACGAGCAGTACTTC. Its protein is CASNLDSVSYEQYF. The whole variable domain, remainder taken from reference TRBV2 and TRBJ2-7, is EPEVTQTPSHQVTQMGQEVILRCVPISNHLYFYWYRQILGQKVEFLVSFYNNEISEKSEIFDDQFSVERPDGSNFTLKIRSTKLEDSAMYFCASNLDSVSYEQYFGPGTRLTVT.

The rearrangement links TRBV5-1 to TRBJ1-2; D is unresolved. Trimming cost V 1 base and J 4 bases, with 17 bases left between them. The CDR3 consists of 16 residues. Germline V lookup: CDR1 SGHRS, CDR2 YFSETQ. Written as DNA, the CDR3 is TGCGCCAGCAGCTTGTCGGGTGGTCATGGTGGCTATGGCTACACCTTC. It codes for CASSLSGGHGGYGYTF.

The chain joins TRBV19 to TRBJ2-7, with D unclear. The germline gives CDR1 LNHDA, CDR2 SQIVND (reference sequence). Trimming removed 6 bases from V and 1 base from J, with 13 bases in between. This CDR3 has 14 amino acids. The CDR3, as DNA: TGTGCCAGTAGCGGCAGGCCCTCATCCTACGAGCAGTACTTC. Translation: CASSGRPSSYEQYF.